The rows below give T cell receptor beta chains drawn from one sample of a study of T-cell reconstitution after alpha-beta-depleted transplantation in children. Each CDR3 protein is one row after TCRdb ran MiXCR on the PCR reads. The table shows over 100,000 distinct CDR3 sequences, with about 9.4% occurring only once. The material was PBMCs, obtained before TCRalphabeta/CD19-depleted stem cell transplant. These receptors were collected from a boy aged 2 to 10 with acute lymphoblastic leukemia, due to receive a stem cell transplant. CDR3s include the opening cysteine and the closing phenylalanine or tryptophan. The D gene is left open where the match is weak. Size tells how often a clone was seen (once, few, many) or the class of an expanded clone, and some rows leave it out.

DNA: TGTGCCAGCCTTGCCCCGTCTAGCTACAATGAGCAGTTCTTC; CDR3: CASLAPSSYNEQFF; D: .; length: 14; J: TRBJ2-1; size: many; V: TRBV12-3/TRBV12-4
DNA: TGCAGTGCCTTACCCAGGGGCACAGATACGCAGTATTTT; CDR3: CSALPRGTDTQYF; D: .; length: 13; J: TRBJ2-3; size: many; V: TRBV20-1
DNA: TGCAGTGCTAGGACTAGCGGGAAAAGCCTCTACGAGCAGTACTTC; CDR3: CSARTSGKSLYEQYF; D: TRBD2; length: 15; J: TRBJ2-7; size: many; V: TRBV20-1
DNA: TGCAGTGCTAGGGAAATCGGACCCTTCGGGGACATTCAGTACTTC; CDR3: CSAREIGPFGDIQYF; D: .; length: 15; J: TRBJ2-4; size: many; V: TRBV20-1
DNA: TGTGCCAGCAGTCCCGAACCGACAGCCTCGATGGGCTACACCTTC; CDR3: CASSPEPTASMGYTF; D: .; length: 15; J: TRBJ1-2; size: few; V: TRBV6-1
DNA: TGCAGCGTTGCTAACAGGGGCAATCAGCCCCAGCATTTT; CDR3: CSVANRGNQPQHF; D: .; length: 13; J: TRBJ1-5; size: .; V: TRBV29-1
DNA: TGTGCCAGCACGAATCTCGGGACGGAGCAATCTGGGGCCAACGTCCTGACTTTC; CDR3: CASTNLGTEQSGANVLTF; D: .; length: 18; J: TRBJ2-6; size: few; V: TRBV12-3/TRBV12-4
DNA: TGTGCCAGCAGCGTTATAGCGGGAGGGCCCTATGAGCAGTTCTTC; CDR3: CASSVIAGGPYEQFF; D: TRBD2; length: 15; J: TRBJ2-1; size: few; V: TRBV7-2
DNA: TGCAGCGTTGCCAGACTTACGCCGGGCACTGAAGCTTTCTTT; CDR3: CSVARLTPGTEAFF; D: .; length: 14; J: TRBJ1-1; size: .; V: TRBV29-1
DNA: TGTGCCAGCAGCTTGGGACAGAATAATTCACCCCTCCACTTT; CDR3: CASSLGQNNSPLHF; D: TRBD1; length: 14; J: TRBJ1-6; size: many; V: TRBV7-8
DNA: TGTGCCAGCGAGGACAGGAGGGGTTACACTGAAGCTTTCTTT; CDR3: CASEDRRGYTEAFF; D: TRBD1; length: 14; J: TRBJ1-1; size: few; V: TRBV6-1